Below, 19 T cell receptor beta chains from the same sample are listed, as sequenced in a study of T cells in Graves' hyperthyroidism and ophthalmopathy. Researchers amplified the TCR beta CDR3 regions from RNA transcripts. The TCR CDR3 was amplified in a first-round RT-PCR using the HTBI primer set. In TCRdb, the multiplex PCR reads were re-called with MiXCR into one record per CDR3 protein. The repertoire holds about 770,000 distinct CDR3 sequences, with roughly a sixth as singletons. Sequenced material: blood. Receptors originate from a woman aged 45-60 years with Graves' hyperthyroidism that later progressed to Graves' ophthalmopathy.

This clonotype was seen only a few times. The chain is built from TRBV6-1 and TRBJ1-1; 10 bases map to TRBD1. Trimming at V came to 7 bases and at J to 0 bases, leaving 14 bases not matched to a gene. The germline V gene encodes CDR1 MNHNS and CDR2 SASEGT. The CDR3 runs 18 residues. The CDR3: CASNSPRDRGRVNTEAFF. The CDR3 bases are TGTGCCAGCAACTCGCCCCGGGACAGGGGTCGGGTGAACACTGAAGCTTTCTTT.

Many counts were recorded for this clonotype. The chain recombines TRBV7-3 with TRBJ1-1; D might be TRBD1 (5 bases). Trimming pared 5 bases from V and 0 bases from J, leaving 13 bases between. This CDR3 has 15 residues. Germline V gene sequence: CDR1 SGHTA, CDR2 FQGTGA. CDR3 in amino acids: CASSLMGGMNTEAFF. DNA of the CDR3: TGTGCCAGCAGCCTAATGGGGGGGATGAACACTGAAGCTTTCTTT.

This clonotype was recorded at least ten times. CDR3 protein: CAWMMARQNTEAFF. The CDR3 DNA sequence: TGTGCCTGGATGATGGCCCGCCAAAACACTGAAGCTTTCTTT. This chain links TRBV30 with TRBJ1-1; D is ambiguous. V shed 4 bases and J shed 2 bases, with 14 bases lying between them. CDR1 and CDR2 from the germline V gene are GTSNPN and SVGIG (reference sequence). The CDR3 loop spans 14 amino acids.

This clonotype was recorded many times. The V gene is TRBV11-2, the J gene TRBJ1-1; maybe TRBD1 (5 bases). The V gene lost 0 bases and the J gene lost 1 base, with 9 bases spanning the gap. Germline loops: CDR1 SGHAT, CDR2 FQNNGV. The CDR3 is 15 amino acids. In nucleotides, the CDR3 is TGTGCCAGCAGCTTAGAGGGGGACGGGAACACTGAAGCTTTCTTT. Its translation: CASSLEGDGNTEAFF.

In this sample, this clonotype turned up many times. The chain uses TRBV20-1 and TRBJ2-3, with TRBD1 identical over 10 bases. CDR3 length: 16 residues. V shed 3 bases, J shed 4 bases, and the junction held 10 bases outside the gene matches. Germline V lookup: CDR1 DFQATT, CDR2 SNEGSKA (reference sequence). The DNA for the CDR3 is TGCAGTGCTAGGAACCGGGACAGGGGTAGGGCAGATACGCAGTATTTT. The encoded protein is CSARNRDRGRADTQYF.

This clonotype occurred a few times. V is TRBV27 and J is TRBJ1-1; D is ambiguous. The CDR3 covers 15 residues. Per germline, CDR1 MNHEY and CDR2 SMNVEV (reference sequence). Trimming shortened V by 4 bases and J by 1 base, and 13 bases separated the two germline ends. As DNA, the CDR3 is TGTGCCAGCAGTTCCCGCGGCCTTGGGAACACTGAAGCTTTCTTT. Residues: CASSSRGLGNTEAFF.

The rearrangement joins TRBV6-1 to TRBJ1-2, with D hard to call. In germline, CDR1 is MNHNS, CDR2 SASEGT. Trimming took 4 bases from V and 1 from J, leaving 16 bases between them. This CDR3 region has 16 residues. The chain's CDR3 is CASSVNFLGLNYGYTF. The CDR3 region has the DNA TGTGCCAGCAGTGTAAATTTCCTGGGCCTTAACTATGGCTACACCTTC.

This rearrangement joins TRBV7-9 to TRBJ1-3; 11 nucleotides match TRBD1. Trimming cost V 5 bases and J 4 bases; bases outside gene matches: 10. The CDR3 length is 17 residues. The germline CDR1 and CDR2 sequences are SEHNR and FQNEAQ (reference sequence). In DNA, the CDR3 is TGTGCCAGCAGCCCTCCCCCCGGACAGGGGGCCGGAAACACCATATATTTT. Translating gives CASSPPPGQGAGNTIYF.

This clonotype was detected many times. This chain connects TRBV2 to TRBJ2-1, with 7 bases aligning to TRBD2. J was trimmed by 3 bases and V by 4 bases; bases with no gene match: 12. CDR1 SNHLY and CDR2 FYNNEI come from the germline V gene. The CDR3 runs 17 residues. This chain's CDR3 is CASSVPTSRLFYNEQFF. CDR3 DNA: TGTGCCAGCAGTGTACCGACTAGCCGGTTATTCTACAATGAGCAGTTCTTC.

The J gene is TRBJ2-7, the V gene TRBV6-1, with D possibly matching TRBD1 (6 bases). Per germline, CDR1 MNHNS and CDR2 SASEGT. With 5 bases removed from V and 3 bases from J, the gap between germline ends came to 11 bases. CDR3 length equals 13 residues. CDR3 DNA: TGTGCCAGCAGTCAACAGGGTAACTACGAGCAGTACTTC. This encodes CASSQQGNYEQYF.

This chain uses TRBV10-2 with TRBJ2-5, with D perhaps given as TRBD1 or TRBD2 (5 bases each). CDR3 length: 13 amino acids. From germline, CDR1 is WSHSY and CDR2 SAAADI. The V gene lost 6 bases and the J gene lost 3 bases, with 11 bases spanning the gap. CDR3 sequence reads: CASREGLKETQYF. The CDR3 coding sequence is TGCGCCAGCAGAGAGGGGTTGAAAGAGACCCAGTACTTC.

The chain links TRBV20-1 to TRBJ2-3; 9 bases fit TRBD1. CDR3 length: 15 amino acids. V trimming: 6 bases; J trimming: 8 bases; junction bases outside the gene matches: 15. Per the germline V gene, CDR1 is DFQATT and CDR2 is SNEGSKA (reference sequence). The chain's CDR3 is CSATMDRGTLVTQYF. CDR3 nucleotides: TGCAGTGCCACCATGGACAGGGGAACTTTAGTTACGCAGTATTTT.

The chain combines TRBV5-1 with TRBJ1-2; D gene ambiguous. Trimming removed 4 bases from V and 10 bases from J, with 17 bases in between. The CDR3 spans 13 residues. CDR1 is SGHRS, CDR2 YFSETQ, per germline. CDR3 sequence: CASSTEYWEDYTF. The CDR3, as DNA: TGCGCCAGCAGCACTGAGTACTGGGAAGACTACACCTTC.

This clonotype was found a few times. The V gene is TRBV12-3 or TRBV12-4, the J gene TRBJ1-1; TRBD1 matches 11 bases. The CDR3 is 14 amino acids. J was trimmed by 11 bases and V by 6 bases; bases with no gene match: 11. The CDR3 sequence is CASRYSGTGGQAFF. The CDR3 bases are TGTGCCAGCAGATACTCCGGGACAGGGGGACAGGCTTTCTTT.

The chain recombines TRBV6-2 or TRBV6-3 with TRBJ1-4, with D possibly TRBD1 on 5 matching bases. This CDR3 contains 13 residues. Trimming pared 6 bases from V and 3 bases from J, leaving 8 bases between. Looked up from germline, CDR1 is MNHEY and CDR2 is SVGEGT. The CDR3 reads CASRSGANEKLFF. CDR3 sequence (DNA): TGTGCCAGCAGGTCGGGGGCTAATGAAAAACTGTTTTTT.

This clonotype turned up a few times. The chain couples TRBV27 to TRBJ1-1; perhaps TRBD1 as D (6 bases). Between the trimmed V and J ends, which lost 6 bases and 6 bases, there was a span of 20 bases. CDR1 and CDR2 (germline): MNHEY, SMNVEV (reference sequence). This CDR3 has 15 residues. CDR3 region: CASSPAQGSRPEAFF. CDR3 nucleotide sequence: TGTGCCAGCAGCCCCGCGCAGGGGAGTCGTCCTGAAGCTTTCTTT.

This clonotype appeared many times. The chain couples TRBV6-5 to TRBJ1-1; maybe TRBD1 (6 bases). V lost 0 bases and J lost 3, with 14 bases in between. Germline CDR1 and CDR2: MNHEY and SVGAGI. This CDR3 is built from 16 residues. The CDR3 sequence is CASSYSGQGMDTEAFF. The CDR3 DNA reads as TGTGCCAGCAGTTACTCAGGGCAGGGGATGGACACTGAAGCTTTCTTT.

The chain is built from TRBV18 and TRBJ2-7; unclear D gene. The CDR3 extends over 11 amino acids. Germline V gene sequence: CDR1 KGHSH, CDR2 LQKENI. V gave up 6 bases and J gave up 6 bases, with 9 bases separating them. The CDR3 sequence is CASSLLVEQYF. The CDR3 DNA reads TGTGCCAGCTCTCTCCTCGTCGAGCAGTACTTC.

In its sample, this clonotype was seen a few times. This sequence joins TRBV9 and TRBJ1-2; 7 bases map to TRBD1. V trimming: 5 bases; J trimming: 6 bases; junction bases outside the gene matches: 7. The CDR3 has 13 residues. Germline-derived CDR1 and CDR2 are SGDLS and YYNGEE. For the CDR3, the DNA is TGTGCCAGCAGAGACAGGGAGGGCGATGGCTACACCTTC. It yields the protein CASRDREGDGYTF.